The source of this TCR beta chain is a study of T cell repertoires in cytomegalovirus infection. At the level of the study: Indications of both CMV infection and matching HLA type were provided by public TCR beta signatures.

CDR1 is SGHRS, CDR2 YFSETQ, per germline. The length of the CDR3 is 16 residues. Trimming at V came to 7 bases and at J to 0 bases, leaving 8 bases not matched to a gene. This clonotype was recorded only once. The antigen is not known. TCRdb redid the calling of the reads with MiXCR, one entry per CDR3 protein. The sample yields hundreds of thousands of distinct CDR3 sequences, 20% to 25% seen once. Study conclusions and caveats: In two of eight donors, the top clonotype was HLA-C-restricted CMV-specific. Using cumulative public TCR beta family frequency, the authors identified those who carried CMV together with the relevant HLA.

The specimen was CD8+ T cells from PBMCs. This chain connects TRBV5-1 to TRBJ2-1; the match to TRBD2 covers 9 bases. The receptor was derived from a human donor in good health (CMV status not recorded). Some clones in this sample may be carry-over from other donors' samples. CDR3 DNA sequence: TGCGCCAGCGGGGGGACTAGCAATAGCTCCTACAATGAGCAGTTCTTC. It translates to CASGGTSNSSYNEQFF.